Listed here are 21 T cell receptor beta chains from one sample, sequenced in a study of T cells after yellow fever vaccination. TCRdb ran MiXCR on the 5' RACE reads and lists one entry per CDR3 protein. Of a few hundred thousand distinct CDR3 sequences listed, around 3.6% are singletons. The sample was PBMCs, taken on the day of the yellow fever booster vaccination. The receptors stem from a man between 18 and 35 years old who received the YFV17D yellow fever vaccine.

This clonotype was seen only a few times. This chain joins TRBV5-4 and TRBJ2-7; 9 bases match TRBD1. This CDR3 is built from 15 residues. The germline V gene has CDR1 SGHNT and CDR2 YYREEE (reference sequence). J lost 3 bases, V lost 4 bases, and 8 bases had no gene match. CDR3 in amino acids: CASSAGTGMIYEQYF. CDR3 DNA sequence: TGTGCCAGCAGCGCCGGGACAGGGATGATCTACGAGCAGTACTTC.

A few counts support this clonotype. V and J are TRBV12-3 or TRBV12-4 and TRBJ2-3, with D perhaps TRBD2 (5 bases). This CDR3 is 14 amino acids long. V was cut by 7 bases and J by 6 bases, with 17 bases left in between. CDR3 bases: TGTGCCAGCACCCTCAGCGGTAGGACCGATACGCAGTATTTT. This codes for CASTLSGRTDTQYF.

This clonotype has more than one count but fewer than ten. The CDR3 protein is CASSPSGNSYNSPLHF. As DNA, the CDR3 is TGTGCCAGCAGTCCCAGCGGGAACTCCTATAATTCACCCCTCCACTTT. The chain couples TRBV3-1 to TRBJ1-6; no definite D call. Deletions cut 6 bases from V and 0 bases from J, with 12 bases between. Germline-derived CDR1 and CDR2 are LGHDT and YNNKEL (reference sequence). The CDR3 is made up of 16 amino acids.

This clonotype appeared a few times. CDR3 sequence (DNA): TGTGCCAGCAGCCTCGCCCGACATGGCCTGGTAGGGACCCAGTACTTC. It specifies CASSLARHGLVGTQYF. The chain uses TRBV27 and TRBJ2-5, with D unclear. Germline CDR1 and CDR2: MNHEY and SMNVEV (reference sequence). V lost 6 bases and J lost 7, with 24 bases in between. This CDR3 spans 16 amino acids.

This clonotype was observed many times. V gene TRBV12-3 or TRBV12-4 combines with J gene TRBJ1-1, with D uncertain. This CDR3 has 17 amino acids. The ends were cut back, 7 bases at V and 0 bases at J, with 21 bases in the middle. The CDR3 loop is CASTAVVPGKMNTEAFF. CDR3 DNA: TGTGCCAGCACCGCAGTGGTCCCCGGAAAGATGAACACTGAAGCTTTCTTT.

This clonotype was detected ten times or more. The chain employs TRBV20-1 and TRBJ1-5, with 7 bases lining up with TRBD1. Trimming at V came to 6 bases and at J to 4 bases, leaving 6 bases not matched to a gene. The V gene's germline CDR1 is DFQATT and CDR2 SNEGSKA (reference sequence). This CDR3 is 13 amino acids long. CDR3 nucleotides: TGCAGTGCCCTCACAGGGGATAATCAGCCCCAGCATTTT. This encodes CSALTGDNQPQHF.

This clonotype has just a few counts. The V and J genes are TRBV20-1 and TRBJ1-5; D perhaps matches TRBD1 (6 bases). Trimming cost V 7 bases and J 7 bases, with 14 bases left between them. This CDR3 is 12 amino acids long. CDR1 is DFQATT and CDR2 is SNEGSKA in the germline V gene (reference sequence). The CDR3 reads CSVNPGDQPQHF. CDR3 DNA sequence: TGCAGTGTAAACCCAGGGGACCAGCCCCAGCATTTT.

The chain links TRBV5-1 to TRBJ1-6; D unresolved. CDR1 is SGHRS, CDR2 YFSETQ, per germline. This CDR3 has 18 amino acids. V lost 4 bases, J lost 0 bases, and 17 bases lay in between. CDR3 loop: CASSLEPVGSSYNSPLHF. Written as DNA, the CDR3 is TGCGCCAGCAGCCTTGAACCGGTCGGGAGCTCCTATAATTCACCCCTCCACTTT.

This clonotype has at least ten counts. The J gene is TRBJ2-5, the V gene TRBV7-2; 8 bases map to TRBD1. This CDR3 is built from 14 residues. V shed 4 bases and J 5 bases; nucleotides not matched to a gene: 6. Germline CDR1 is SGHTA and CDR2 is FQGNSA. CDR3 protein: CASSSLDRAETQYF. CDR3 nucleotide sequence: TGTGCCAGCAGCTCCCTGGACAGGGCCGAGACCCAGTACTTC.

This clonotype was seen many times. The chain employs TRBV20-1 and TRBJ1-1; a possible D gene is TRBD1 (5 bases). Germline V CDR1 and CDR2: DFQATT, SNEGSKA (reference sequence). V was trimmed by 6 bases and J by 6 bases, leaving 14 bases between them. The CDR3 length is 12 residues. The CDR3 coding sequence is TGCAGTGCCCACAGGCTTGGCTCTGAAGCTTTCTTT. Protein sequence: CSAHRLGSEAFF.

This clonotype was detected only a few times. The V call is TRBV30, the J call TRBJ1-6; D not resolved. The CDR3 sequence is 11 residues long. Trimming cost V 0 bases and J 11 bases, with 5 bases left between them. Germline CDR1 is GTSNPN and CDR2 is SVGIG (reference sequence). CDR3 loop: CAWSVRTPLHF. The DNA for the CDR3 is TGTGCCTGGAGTGTACGAACACCCCTCCACTTT.

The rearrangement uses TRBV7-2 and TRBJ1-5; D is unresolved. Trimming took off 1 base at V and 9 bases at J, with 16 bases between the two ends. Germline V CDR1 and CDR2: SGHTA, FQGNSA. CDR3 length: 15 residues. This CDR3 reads CASSLGAGVGWPQHF. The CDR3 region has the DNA TGTGCCAGCAGCTTAGGAGCTGGGGTGGGATGGCCCCAGCATTTT.

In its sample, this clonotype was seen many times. Here the CDR3 reads CASKPGQGRRFGEKLFF. The CDR3 DNA reads as TGTGCCAGTAAACCCGGGCAGGGGAGGCGATTCGGTGAAAAACTGTTTTTT. The V and J genes are TRBV19 and TRBJ1-4; perhaps TRBD1 as D (6 bases). Germline V CDR1 and CDR2: LNHDA, SQIVND (reference sequence). The CDR3 consists of 17 residues. The V gene lost 7 bases and the J gene lost 7 bases, with 25 bases spanning the gap. Full variable domain (remainder filled in from reference TRBV19 and TRBJ1-4): DGGITQSPKYLFRKEGQNVTLSCEQNLNHDAMYWYRQDPGQGLRLIYYSQIVNDFQKGDIAEGYSVSREKKESFPLTVTSAQKNPTAFYLCASKPGQGRRFGEKLFFGSGTQLSVL.

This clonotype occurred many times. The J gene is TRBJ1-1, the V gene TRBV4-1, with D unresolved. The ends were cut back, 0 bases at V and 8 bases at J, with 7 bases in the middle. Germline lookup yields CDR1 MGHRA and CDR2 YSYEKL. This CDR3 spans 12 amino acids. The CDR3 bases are TGCGCCAGCAGCCAAGATGGTTTCGAAGCTTTCTTT. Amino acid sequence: CASSQDGFEAFF.

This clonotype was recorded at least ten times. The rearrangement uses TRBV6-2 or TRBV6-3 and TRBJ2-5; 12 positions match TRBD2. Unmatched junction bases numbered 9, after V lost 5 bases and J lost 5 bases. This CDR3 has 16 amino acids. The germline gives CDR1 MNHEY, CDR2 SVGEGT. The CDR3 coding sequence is TGTGCCAGCAGTCCCCGGACTAGCGGGGTCCAGGAGACCCAGTACTTC. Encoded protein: CASSPRTSGVQETQYF.

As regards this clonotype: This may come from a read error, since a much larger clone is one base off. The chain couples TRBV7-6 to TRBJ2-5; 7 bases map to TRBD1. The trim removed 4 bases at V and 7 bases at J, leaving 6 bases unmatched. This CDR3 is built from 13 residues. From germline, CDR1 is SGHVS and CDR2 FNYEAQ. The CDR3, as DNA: TGTGCCAGCAGCTCCGGACAGGAAGTGACCCAGTACTTC. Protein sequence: CASSSGQEVTQYF.

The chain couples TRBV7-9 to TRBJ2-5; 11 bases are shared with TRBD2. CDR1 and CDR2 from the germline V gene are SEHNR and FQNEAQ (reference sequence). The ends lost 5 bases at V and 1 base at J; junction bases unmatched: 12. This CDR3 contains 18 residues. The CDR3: CASSRGLGTSGTQETQYF. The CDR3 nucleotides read TGTGCCAGCAGCCGGGGACTTGGGACTAGCGGAACCCAAGAGACCCAGTACTTC.

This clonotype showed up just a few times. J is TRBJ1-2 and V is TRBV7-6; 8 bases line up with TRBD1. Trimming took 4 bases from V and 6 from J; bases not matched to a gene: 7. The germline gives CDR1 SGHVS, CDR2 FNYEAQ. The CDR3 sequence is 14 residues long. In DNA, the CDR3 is TGTGCCAGCAGCTACACCAGGACAGGGAATGGCTACACCTTC. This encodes CASSYTRTGNGYTF.

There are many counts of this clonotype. DNA of the CDR3: TGCAGTGCTAGGGGCCTCCGGGACACATCCGCGCTAGCCAAAAACATTCAGTACTTC. Translation: CSARGLRDTSALAKNIQYF. The chain has TRBV20-1 and TRBJ2-4, with a tentative D call TRBD1 (6 bases). Germline V gene data show CDR1 as DFQATT and CDR2 as SNEGSKA (reference sequence). CDR3 length equals 19 residues. V was pared by 3 bases and J by 0 bases, with 24 bases between.

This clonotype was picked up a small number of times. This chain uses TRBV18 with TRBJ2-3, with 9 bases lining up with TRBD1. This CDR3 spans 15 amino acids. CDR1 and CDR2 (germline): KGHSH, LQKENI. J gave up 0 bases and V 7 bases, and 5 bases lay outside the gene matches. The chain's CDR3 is CASFQGTGSTDTQYF. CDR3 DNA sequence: TGTGCCAGCTTCCAAGGGACAGGGAGCACAGATACGCAGTATTTT.

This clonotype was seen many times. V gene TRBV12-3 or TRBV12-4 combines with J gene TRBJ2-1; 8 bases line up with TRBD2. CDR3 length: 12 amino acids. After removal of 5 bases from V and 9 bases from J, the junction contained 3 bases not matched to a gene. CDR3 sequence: CASSPGGGEQFF. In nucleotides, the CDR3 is TGTGCCAGCAGTCCCGGGGGGGGTGAGCAGTTCTTC.